This section outlines one T cell receptor beta chain sequence together with its context. The repertoire was sequenced with immunoSEQ multiplex PCR; TCRdb's copy has only in-frame clones and lacks some. The table lists about 220,000 clones, 80% of them singletons, with 4% to 5.5% in the top ten. This sample was included in a study of blood T cell repertoires in COVID-19. Study details: Specimens from acute and convalescent COVID-19 originated in the United States, Italy and Spain.

The clonotype was recovered from a human donor in a cohort sampled during active COVID-19. Sequences were obtained from peripheral blood.

The CDR3 nucleotides are TGTGCCAGCTCACCAGCGGCCTCCTACGAGCAGTACTTC. Protein: CASSPAASYEQYF. This chain joins TRBV18 and TRBJ2-7; D is unresolved. The V gene lost 2 bases and the J gene lost 0 bases, with 5 bases spanning the gap. The germline CDR1 and CDR2 sequences are KGHSH and LQKENI. The CDR3 consists of 13 residues.